This T cell receptor (beta chain) was observed in a study of T cells in localized non-small cell lung cancer. Germline-derived CDR1 and CDR2 are SGHRS and YFSETQ. Trimming removed 0 bases at V and 4 bases at J, with 10 bases between. The CDR3 is made up of 14 amino acids. The table came from immunoSEQ multiplex PCR; TCRdb's copy has only in-frame clones and leaves some out. Of approximately 41,000 clones in the sample, about 86% were seen once. The chain employs TRBV5-1 and TRBJ1-2; a weak D match, TRBD1 (5 bases). This receptor was identified in a woman aged 18 to 55 with stage III lung adenocarcinoma. Sequencing was performed on peripheral blood, taken before any cancer treatment. The chain's CDR3 is CASSLEGHTYGYTF. The DNA of the CDR3 is TGCGCCAGCAGCTTGGAAGGACACACCTATGGCTACACCTTC.